This TCR beta chain was obtained from a study of CD8 T cells in ankylosing spondylitis. Study-level points and caveats: Disease-linked clones reportedly showed significant enrichment in matched ankylosing spondylitis synovial fluid. There was a TCR beta motif, made of fewer than 10 highly homologous variants, that appeared characteristic of ankylosing spondylitis blood. As for the disease-linked clones, they showed a CD8+ phenotype and occurred at relatively low frequencies in peripheral blood. In the blood and synovial fluid of reactive arthritis, some motif variants had been previously reported.

The sample holds many counts of this clonotype. What it binds is unknown. Making use of molecular barcodes, quantitative 5'-RACE generated TCR beta libraries. MiXCR, run by TCRdb on the 5' RACE reads, gives a single entry per CDR3 protein. This table has fewer than 550,000 distinct CDR3 sequences, about 5.4% appearing once. The clonotype originates from a male donor with ankylosing spondylitis. The sample comprised blood, either unsorted or a sorted T cell fraction (not recorded which).

The CDR3 DNA reads as TGCGCCAGCAGCCCCTCTTACGGTTACTCAAAGGGGAATTCACCCCTCCACTTT. The encoded protein is CASSPSYGYSKGNSPLHF. The J gene is TRBJ1-6, the V gene TRBV4-3, with a weak D call TRBD1 (5 bases). V lost 4 bases and J 7 bases, leaving 23 bases between the germline ends. Germline CDR1 reads LGHNA; CDR2 reads YSLEER. The CDR3 runs 18 residues.